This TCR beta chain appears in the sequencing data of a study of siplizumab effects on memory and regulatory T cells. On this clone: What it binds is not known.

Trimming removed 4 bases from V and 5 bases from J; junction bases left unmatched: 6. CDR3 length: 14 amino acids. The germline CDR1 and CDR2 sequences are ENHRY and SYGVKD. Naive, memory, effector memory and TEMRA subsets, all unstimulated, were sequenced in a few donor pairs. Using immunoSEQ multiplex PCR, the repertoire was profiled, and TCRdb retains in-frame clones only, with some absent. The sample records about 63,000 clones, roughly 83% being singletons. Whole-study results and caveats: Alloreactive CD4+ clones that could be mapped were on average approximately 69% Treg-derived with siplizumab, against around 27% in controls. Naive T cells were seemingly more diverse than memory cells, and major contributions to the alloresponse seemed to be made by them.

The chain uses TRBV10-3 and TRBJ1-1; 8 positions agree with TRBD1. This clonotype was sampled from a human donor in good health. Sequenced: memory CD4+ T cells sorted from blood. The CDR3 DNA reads TGTGCCATCAGTGGGAACAGGGGGGAGACTGAAGCTTTCTTT. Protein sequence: CAISGNRGETEAFF.